This TCR beta chain was observed in a study of cytomegalovirus exposure and HLA in healthy donors. Worth noting for this clone: The antigen remains undetermined.

The CDR3 is 15 amino acids. Germline values: CDR1 MNHNS, CDR2 SASEGT. The ends were cut back, 6 bases at V and 0 bases at J, with 15 bases in the middle. The study, taken as a whole, reports: V segments that were indistinguishable, TRBV6-2 and TRBV6-3 among them, were omitted from analysis.

The PCR made use of 60 Vbeta and 13 Jbeta primers. Data came from immunoSEQ multiplex PCR; TCRdb stores just in-frame clones and leaves some out. Here the sample spans fewer than 250,000 clones, over 65% being singletons. The sample consisted of PBMCs. The clonotype originates from a man in his forties or fifties in good health and CMV-seropositive. The chain carries TRBV6-1 and TRBJ2-7; tentatively, D is TRBD2 (6 bases). CDR3 residues: CASSPWGDSSYEQYF. The CDR3 DNA reads as TGTGCCAGCAGCCCATGGGGGGATAGCTCCTACGAGCAGTACTTC.